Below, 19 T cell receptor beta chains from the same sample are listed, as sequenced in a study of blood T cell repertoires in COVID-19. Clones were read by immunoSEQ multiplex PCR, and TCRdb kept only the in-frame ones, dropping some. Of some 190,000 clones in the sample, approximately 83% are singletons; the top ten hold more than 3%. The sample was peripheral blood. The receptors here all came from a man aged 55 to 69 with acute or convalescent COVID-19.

This chain's CDR3 is CASSPRTDTQYF. CDR3 nucleotide sequence: TGTGCCAGCAGTCCTCGCACAGATACGCAGTATTTT. The gene calls are TRBV12-3 or TRBV12-4 and TRBJ2-3; D call uncertain. The CDR3 loop spans 12 amino acids. V dropped 5 bases and J dropped 1 base, with 4 bases sitting between them.

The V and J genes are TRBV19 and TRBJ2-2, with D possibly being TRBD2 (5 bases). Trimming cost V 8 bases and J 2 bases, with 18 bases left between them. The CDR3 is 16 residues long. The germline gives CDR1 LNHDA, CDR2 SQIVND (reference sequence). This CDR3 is CASSPREGLNTGELFF. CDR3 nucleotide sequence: TGTGCCAGTTCCCCCCGGGAAGGTCTTAACACCGGGGAGCTGTTTTTT.

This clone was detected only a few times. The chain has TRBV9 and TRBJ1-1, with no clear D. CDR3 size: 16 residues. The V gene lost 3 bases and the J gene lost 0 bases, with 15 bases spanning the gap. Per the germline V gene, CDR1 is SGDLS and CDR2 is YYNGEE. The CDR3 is CASSDRQSSVNTEAFF. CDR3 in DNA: TGTGCCAGCAGCGATCGACAATCTTCGGTGAACACTGAAGCTTTCTTT. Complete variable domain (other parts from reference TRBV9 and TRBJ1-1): DSGVTQTPKHLITATGQRVTLRCSPRSGDLSVYWYQQSLDQGLQFLIQYYNGEERAKGNILERFSAQQFPDLHSELNLSSLELGDSALYFCASSDRQSSVNTEAFFGQGTRLTVV.

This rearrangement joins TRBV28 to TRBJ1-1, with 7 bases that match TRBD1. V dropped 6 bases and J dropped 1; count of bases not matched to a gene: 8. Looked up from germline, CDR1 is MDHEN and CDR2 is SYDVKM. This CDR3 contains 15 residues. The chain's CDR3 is CASRRQGSRNTEAFF. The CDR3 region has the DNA TGTGCCAGCAGGCGACAGGGAAGCAGGAACACTGAAGCTTTCTTT.

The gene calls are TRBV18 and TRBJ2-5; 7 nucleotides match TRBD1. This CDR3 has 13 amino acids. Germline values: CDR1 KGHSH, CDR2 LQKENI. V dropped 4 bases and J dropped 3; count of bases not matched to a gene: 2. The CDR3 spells CASSQGAKETQYF. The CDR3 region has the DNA TGTGCCAGCTCACAGGGGGCAAAAGAGACCCAGTACTTC.

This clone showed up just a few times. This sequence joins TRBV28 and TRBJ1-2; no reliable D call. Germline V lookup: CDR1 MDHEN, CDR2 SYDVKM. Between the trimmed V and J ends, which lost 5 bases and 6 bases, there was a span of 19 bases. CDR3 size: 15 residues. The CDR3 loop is CASSPYELRAHGYTF. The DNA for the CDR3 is TGTGCCAGCAGTCCCTATGAACTGCGAGCCCATGGCTACACCTTC.

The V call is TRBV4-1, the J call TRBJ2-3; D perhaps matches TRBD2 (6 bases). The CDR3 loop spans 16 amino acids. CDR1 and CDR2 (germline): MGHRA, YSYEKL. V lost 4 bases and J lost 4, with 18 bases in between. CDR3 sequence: CASSLLRDSSADTQYF. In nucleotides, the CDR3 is TGCGCCAGCAGCCTCCTCCGGGACTCAAGTGCAGATACGCAGTATTTT.

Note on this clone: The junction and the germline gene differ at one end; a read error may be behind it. The CDR3 reads CASSSTGSGRTF. The CDR3 DNA is TGTGCCAGCAGCTCTACAGGAAGCGGGAGAACTTTC. This rearrangement joins TRBV7-2 to TRBJ2-7, with 8 bases fitting TRBD2. The CDR3 contains 12 residues. Looked up from germline, CDR1 is SGHTA and CDR2 is FQGNSA.

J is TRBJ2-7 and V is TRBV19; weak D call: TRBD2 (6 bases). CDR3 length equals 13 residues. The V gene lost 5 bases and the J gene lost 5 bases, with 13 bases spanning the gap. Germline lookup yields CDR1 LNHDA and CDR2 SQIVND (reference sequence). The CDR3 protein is CASSAGLPDEQYF. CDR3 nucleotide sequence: TGTGCCAGTAGTGCGGGACTCCCTGACGAGCAGTACTTC.

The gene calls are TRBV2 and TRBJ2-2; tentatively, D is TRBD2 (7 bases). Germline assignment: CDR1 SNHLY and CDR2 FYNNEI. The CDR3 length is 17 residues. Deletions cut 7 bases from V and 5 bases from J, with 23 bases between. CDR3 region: CASTRHASGRGTGELFF. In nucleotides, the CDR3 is TGTGCCAGCACCCGCCATGCCTCGGGGAGGGGGACCGGGGAGCTGTTTTTT.

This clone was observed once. This CDR3 is CASRRDSNTGELFF. The CDR3 DNA reads TGTGCCAGCAGGAGGGACAGTAACACCGGGGAGCTGTTTTTT. J is TRBJ2-2 and V is TRBV27; 7 bases agree with TRBD1. This CDR3 comprises 14 residues. Looked up from germline, CDR1 is MNHEY and CDR2 is SMNVEV (reference sequence). Trimming took 6 bases from V and 2 from J; bases not matched to a gene: 3.

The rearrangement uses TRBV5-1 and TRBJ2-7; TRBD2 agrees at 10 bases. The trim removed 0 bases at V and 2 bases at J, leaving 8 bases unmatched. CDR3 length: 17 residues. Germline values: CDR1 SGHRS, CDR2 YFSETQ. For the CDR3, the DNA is TGCGCCAGCAGCTTGGGAACAGGGACTAGCGTTCCCTACGAGCAGTACTTC. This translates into CASSLGTGTSVPYEQYF. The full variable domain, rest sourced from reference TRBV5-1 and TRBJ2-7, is KAGVTQTPRYLIKTRGQQVTLSCSPISGHRSVSWYQQTPGQGLQFLFEYFSETQRNKGNFPGRFSGRQFSNSRSEMNVSTLELGDSALYLCASSLGTGTSVPYEQYFGPGTRLTVT.

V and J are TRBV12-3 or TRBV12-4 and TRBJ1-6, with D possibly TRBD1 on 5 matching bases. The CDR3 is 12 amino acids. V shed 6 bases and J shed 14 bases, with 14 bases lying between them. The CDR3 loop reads CASRGGRMALHF. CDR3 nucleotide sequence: TGTGCCAGCAGGGGGGGGAGGATGGCCCTCCACTTT.

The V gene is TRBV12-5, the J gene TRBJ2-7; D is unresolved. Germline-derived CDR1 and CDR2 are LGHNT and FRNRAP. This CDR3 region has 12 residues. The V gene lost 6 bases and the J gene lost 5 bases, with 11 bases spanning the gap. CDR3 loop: CASGSGRHEQYF. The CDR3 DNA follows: TGTGCTAGTGGGAGTGGTCGCCACGAGCAGTACTTC.

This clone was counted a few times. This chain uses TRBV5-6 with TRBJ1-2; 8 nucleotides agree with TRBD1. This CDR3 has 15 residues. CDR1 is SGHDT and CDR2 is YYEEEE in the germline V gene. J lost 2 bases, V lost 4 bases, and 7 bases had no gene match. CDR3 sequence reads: CASSVDRGRNYGYTF. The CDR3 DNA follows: TGTGCCAGCAGCGTCGACAGGGGCCGAAACTATGGCTACACCTTC.

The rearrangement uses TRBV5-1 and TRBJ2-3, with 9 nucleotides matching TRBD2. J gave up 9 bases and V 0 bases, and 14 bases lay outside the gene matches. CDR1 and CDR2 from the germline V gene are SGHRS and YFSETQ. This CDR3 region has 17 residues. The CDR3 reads CASSLEIAGAGQVTQYF. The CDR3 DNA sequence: TGCGCCAGCAGCTTGGAAATAGCGGGAGCCGGCCAAGTAACGCAGTATTTT.

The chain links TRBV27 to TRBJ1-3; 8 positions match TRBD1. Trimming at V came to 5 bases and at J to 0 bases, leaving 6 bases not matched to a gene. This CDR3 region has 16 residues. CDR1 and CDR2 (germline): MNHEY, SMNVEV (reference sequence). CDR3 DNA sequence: TGTGCCAGCAGTAGAGGACAGGGAAACTCTGGAAACACCATATATTTT. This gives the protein CASSRGQGNSGNTIYF.

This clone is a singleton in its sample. The CDR3 DNA is TGTGCCATCAGTGACTCAGGGGAAGAGACCCAGTACTTC. It codes for CAISDSGEETQYF. The genes are TRBV10-3 and TRBJ2-5, with D possibly being TRBD1 (6 bases). CDR3 length equals 13 residues. Germline loops: CDR1 ENHRY, CDR2 SYGVKD. V was trimmed by 3 bases and J by 3 bases, leaving 8 bases between them.

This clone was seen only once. This CDR3 reads CARGGTGCFSYEQYF. CDR3 nucleotide sequence: TGTGCCAGGGGGGGGACAGGTTGCTTCTCCTACGAGCAGTACTTC. The V gene is TRBV27, the J gene TRBJ2-7, with D tentatively TRBD1 (8 bases). The V gene lost 9 bases and the J gene lost 0 bases, with 18 bases spanning the gap. The CDR3 sequence is 15 residues long. Germline loops: CDR1 MNHEY, CDR2 SMNVEV (reference sequence).